Below, one T cell receptor (beta chain) is given with its context. This specimen belongs to a study of human T cells and chemical hapten exposure. The time point: pre-sensitization, week 0. As to treatment: therapeutic diphenylcyclopropenone sensitization with weekly scalp DPC. CDR1 and CDR2 (germline): LGHNA, YNFKEQ. With 1 base removed from V and 8 bases from J, the gap between germline ends came to 9 bases. This CDR3 is built from 13 residues. TCRdb re-analysed the RACE reads in MiXCR, keeping a single row per CDR3 protein. Found here are 350,000 to 450,000 distinct CDR3 sequences, 5% to 6.5% of them singletons; the top ten hold 2.6%.

The sequencing used whole blood, collected in connection with sensitization to the hapten diphenylcyclopropenone (DPC). The chain links TRBV4-2 to TRBJ1-5; unclear D gene. This TCR was sampled from a woman aged 45-60 years with alopecia areata. Some clones in this sample may be carry-over from other donors' samples. This CDR3 is CASSQAPEEPQHF. The DNA for the CDR3 is TGTGCCAGCAGCCAAGCCCCGGAGGAGCCCCAGCATTTT.